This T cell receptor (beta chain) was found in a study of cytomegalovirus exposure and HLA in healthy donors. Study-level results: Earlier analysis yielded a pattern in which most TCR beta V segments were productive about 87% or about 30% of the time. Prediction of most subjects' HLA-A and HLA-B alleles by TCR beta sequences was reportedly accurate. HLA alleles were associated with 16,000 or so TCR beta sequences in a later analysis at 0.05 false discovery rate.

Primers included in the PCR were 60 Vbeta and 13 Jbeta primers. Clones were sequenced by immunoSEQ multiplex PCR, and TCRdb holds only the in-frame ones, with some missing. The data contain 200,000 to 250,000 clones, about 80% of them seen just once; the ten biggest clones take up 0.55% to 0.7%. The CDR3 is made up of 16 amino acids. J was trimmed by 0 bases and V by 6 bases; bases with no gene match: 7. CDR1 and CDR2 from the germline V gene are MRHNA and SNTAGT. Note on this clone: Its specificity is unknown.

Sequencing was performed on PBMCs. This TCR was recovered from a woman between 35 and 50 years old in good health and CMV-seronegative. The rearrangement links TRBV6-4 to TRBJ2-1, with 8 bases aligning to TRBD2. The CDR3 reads CASSPNRGGSYNEQFF. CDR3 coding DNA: TGTGCCAGCAGCCCAAACCGGGGGGGCTCCTACAATGAGCAGTTCTTC.